This TCR beta chain was obtained from a study of technical replicates of blood from several donors (dated by TCRdb to about 2017). About this clone: It lacks a known antigen. Base quality data are lacking; no much larger clone is found one base away.

Receptor libraries were prepared by the immunoSEQ multiplex PCR assay. What TCRdb holds here is the immuneACCESS table cut down to in-frame rearrangements. Part of the clones is not present; checked against another copy, under half of the missing clones reflect an unresolved V gene, and the others are unexplained. The sample contains roughly 16,000 clones, approximately 87% of them found a single time. The ten largest clones capture around an eighth of the sample. From V the trimming removes 3 bases and from J it removes 2 bases, while the gene matches leave 11 bases of the junction unaccounted for. Taken from the germline V gene (reference sequence), the CDR1 and CDR2 loops are SGHKS and YYEKEE. The CDR3, cysteine through phenylalanine, is 17 amino acids long. Solely the CDR3 DNA is kept, with 51 bases framed from the first base.

Recombination connected TRBV5-5 to TRBJ2-3, with 8 middle bases fitting TRBD1. The receptor was derived from a human donor in good health. The sample was PBMCs. The CDR3 region: CASSSNQGALTTDTQYF. The sequenced DNA is TGTGCCAGCAGCTCGAACCAGGGGGCCCTTACCACAGATACGCAGTATTTT. The entire variable domain, with the stretches around the CDR3 drawn from the reference TRBV5-5 and TRBJ2-3 proteins, is DAGVTQSPTHLIKTRGQQVTLRCSPISGHKSVSWYQQVLGQGPQFIFQYYEKEERGRGNFPDRFSARQFPNYSSELNVNALLLGDSALYLCASSSNQGALTTDTQYFGPGTRLTVL.